This TCR beta chain was captured by sequencing in a study of T cell repertoires in Merkel cell carcinoma (dated by TCRdb to about 2019). Looking at the study overall: Patients who had received intralesional immunotherapy or systemic immune checkpoint blockade ahead of the biopsy were left out. MCPyV-specific clonotypes were first defined by tetramer sorting, cloning and paired TCR sequencing of expanded tumor-infiltrating lymphocytes. Inclusion required a diagnosis of MCPyV-positive Merkel cell carcinoma and successful in vitro expansion of tumor-infiltrating lymphocytes. The paper as a whole reports these results and caveats: The study did not examine normal tissue biopsies.

Study subjects had biopsy-confirmed Merkel cell carcinoma that was MCPyV-positive, and every subject had positive serum antibodies to T-antigen. Genomic DNA was extracted from about 6 adjacent 10-micron frozen tumor sections without any cell sorting or culture. Roughly 5 x 5 x 5 mm of tumor biopsy tissue was frozen in optimal cutting temperature compound. The presence of abundant Merkel cell carcinoma and infiltrating cells in the frozen biopsy was confirmed on hematoxylin and eosin scout sections. V is pared back by 3 bases and J by 2 bases, with 20 bases lying between the germline termini. The germline V gene (reference sequence) gives CDR1 as LNHDA and CDR2 as SQIVND. The CDR3 spans 17 residues, from the cysteine through the phenylalanine. Only the CDR3 portion is preserved as DNA: 51 bases, with reading frame beginning at the first base. The immunoSEQ assay was used both to sequence TRB CDR3 from tumor genomic DNA and to process the resulting data. TCRdb stores this immuneACCESS table with in-frame sequences only. Part of the clones is absent; in the studies checked, under half of the shortfall reflects unresolved V genes, and no reason is known for the rest. For this sample the table gives 11,000 to 15,000 clones, of which about four fifths were detected only once. The top ten hold 15% to 20% of the sample.

This clone was seen a handful of times. Its cognate antigen has yet to be identified. Qualities for individual bases were not recorded, and no much larger clone is one base off. The rearrangement combines TRBV19 with TRBJ2-7, with the D gene uncertain. What was sequenced was tumor tissue. The TCR comes from an adult with Merkel cell carcinoma. The CDR3 loop reads CASSMKNRPLGPYEQYF. The base sequence is TGTGCCAGTAGTATGAAGAACCGACCTCTGGGCCCCTACGAGCAGTACTTC. The CDR3 plus the reference TRBV19 and TRBJ2-7 genes for the other parts give the full variable domain: DGGITQSPKYLFRKEGQNVTLSCEQNLNHDAMYWYRQDPGQGLRLIYYSQIVNDFQKGDIAEGYSVSREKKESFPLTVTSAQKNPTAFYLCASSMKNRPLGPYEQYFGPGTRLTVT.